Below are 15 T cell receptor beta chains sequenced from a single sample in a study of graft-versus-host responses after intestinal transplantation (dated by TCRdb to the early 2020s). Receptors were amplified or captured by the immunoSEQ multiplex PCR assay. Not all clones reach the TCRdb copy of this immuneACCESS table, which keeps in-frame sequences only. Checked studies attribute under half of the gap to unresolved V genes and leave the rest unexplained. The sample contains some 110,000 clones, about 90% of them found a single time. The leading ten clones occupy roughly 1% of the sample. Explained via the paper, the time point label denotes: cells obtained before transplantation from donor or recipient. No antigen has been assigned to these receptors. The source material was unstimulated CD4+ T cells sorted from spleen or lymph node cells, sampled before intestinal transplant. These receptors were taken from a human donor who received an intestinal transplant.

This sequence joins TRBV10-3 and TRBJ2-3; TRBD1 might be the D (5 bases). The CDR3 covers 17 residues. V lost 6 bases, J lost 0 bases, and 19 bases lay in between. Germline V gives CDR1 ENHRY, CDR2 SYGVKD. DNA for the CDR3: TGTGCCATCAGCGTAGTTATAGGGGCTCGAAGCACAGATACGCAGTATTTT. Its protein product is CAISVVIGARSTDTQYF.

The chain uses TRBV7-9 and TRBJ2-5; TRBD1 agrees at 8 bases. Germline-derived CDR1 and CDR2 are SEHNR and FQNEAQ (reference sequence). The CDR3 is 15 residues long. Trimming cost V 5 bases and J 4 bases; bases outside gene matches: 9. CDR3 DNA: TGTGCCAGCAGCAAAAACTCAGGGGGCGGAGAGACCCAGTACTTC. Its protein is CASSKNSGGGETQYF.

CDR3 sequence (DNA): TGCAGCGGTGGAGACGGGGGGGAGGGAGATACGCAGTATTTT. Translation gives CSGGDGGEGDTQYF. The genes are TRBV29-1 and TRBJ2-3, with 8 bases identical to TRBD2. The length of the CDR3 is 14 residues. Germline loops: CDR1 SQVTM, CDR2 ANQGSEA. V was pared by 7 bases and J by 5 bases, with 11 bases of the junction left unmatched.

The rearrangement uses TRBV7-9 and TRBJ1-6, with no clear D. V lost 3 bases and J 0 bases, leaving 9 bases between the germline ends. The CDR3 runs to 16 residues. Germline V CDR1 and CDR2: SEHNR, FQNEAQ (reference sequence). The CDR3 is CASSFGISSYNSPLHF. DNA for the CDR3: TGTGCCAGCAGCTTCGGCATTAGCTCCTATAATTCACCCCTCCACTTT. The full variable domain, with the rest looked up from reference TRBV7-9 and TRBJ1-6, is DTGVSQNPRHKITKRGQNVTFRCDPISEHNRLYWYRQTLGQGPEFLTYFQNEAQLEKSRLLSDRFSAERPKGSFSTLEIQRTEQGDSAMYLCASSFGISSYNSPLHFGNGTRLTVT.

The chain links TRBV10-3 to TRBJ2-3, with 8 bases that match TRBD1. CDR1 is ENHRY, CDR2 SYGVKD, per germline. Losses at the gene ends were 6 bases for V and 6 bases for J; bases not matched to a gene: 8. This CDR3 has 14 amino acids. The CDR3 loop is CAIRRNNRGDTQYF. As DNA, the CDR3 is TGTGCCATCAGGCGAAACAACAGGGGGGATACGCAGTATTTT.

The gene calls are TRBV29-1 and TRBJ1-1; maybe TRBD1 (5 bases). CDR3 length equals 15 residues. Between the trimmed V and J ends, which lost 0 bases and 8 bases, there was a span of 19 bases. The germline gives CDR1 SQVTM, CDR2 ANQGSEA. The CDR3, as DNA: TGCAGCGTTGAAGATTTCCGGTCCTACAGGTCCGAAGCTTTCTTT. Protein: CSVEDFRSYRSEAFF.

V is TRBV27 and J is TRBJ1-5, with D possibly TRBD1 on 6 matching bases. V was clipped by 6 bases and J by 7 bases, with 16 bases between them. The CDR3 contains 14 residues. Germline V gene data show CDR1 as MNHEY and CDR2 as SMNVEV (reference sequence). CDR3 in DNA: TGTGCCAGCAGCCTAACAGGGTTTATACAGCCCCAGCATTTT. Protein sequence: CASSLTGFIQPQHF.

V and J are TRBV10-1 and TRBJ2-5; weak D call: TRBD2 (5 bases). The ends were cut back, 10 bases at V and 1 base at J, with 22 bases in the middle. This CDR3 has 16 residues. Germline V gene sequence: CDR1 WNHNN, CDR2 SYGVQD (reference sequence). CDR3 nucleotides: TGCGCCACCCCACCCCGCCCGGGATCCGCCCAAGAGACCCAGTACTTC. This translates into CATPPRPGSAQETQYF.

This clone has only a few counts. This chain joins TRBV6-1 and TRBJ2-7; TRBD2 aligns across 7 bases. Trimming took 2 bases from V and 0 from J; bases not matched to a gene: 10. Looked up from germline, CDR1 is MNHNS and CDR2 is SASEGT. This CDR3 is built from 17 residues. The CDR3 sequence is CASSEPPTSVSSYEQYF. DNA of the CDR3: TGTGCCAGCAGTGAACCCCCCACTAGCGTTAGCTCCTACGAGCAGTACTTC.

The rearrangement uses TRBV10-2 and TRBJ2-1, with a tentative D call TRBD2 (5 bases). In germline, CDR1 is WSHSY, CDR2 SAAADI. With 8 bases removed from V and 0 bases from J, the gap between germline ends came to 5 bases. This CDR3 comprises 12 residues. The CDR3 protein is CASGSSYNEQFF. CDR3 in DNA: TGCGCCAGCGGGAGCTCCTACAATGAGCAGTTCTTC.

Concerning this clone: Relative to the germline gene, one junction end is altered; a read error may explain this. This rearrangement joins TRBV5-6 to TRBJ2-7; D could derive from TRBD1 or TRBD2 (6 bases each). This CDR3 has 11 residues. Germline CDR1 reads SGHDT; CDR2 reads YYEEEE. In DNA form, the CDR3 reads TGTGCCAGCAGCTTGTGGGGGGCGCTTCACTTC. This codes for CASSLWGALHF.

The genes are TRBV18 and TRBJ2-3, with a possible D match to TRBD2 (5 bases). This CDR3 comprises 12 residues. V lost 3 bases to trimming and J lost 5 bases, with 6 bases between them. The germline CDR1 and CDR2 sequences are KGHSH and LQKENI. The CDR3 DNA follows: TGTGCCAGCTCACCGGGAGAAGATACGCAGTATTTT. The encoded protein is CASSPGEDTQYF.

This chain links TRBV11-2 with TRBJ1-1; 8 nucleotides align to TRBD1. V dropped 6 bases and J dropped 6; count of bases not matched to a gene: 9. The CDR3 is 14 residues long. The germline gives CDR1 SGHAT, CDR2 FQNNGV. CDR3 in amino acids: CASRPQGAHSEAFF. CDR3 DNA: TGTGCCAGCAGACCGCAGGGGGCTCACTCTGAAGCTTTCTTT. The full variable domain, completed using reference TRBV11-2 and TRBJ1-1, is EAGVAQSPRYKIIEKRQSVAFWCNPISGHATLYWYQQILGQGPKLLIQFQNNGVVDDSQLPKDRFSAERLKGVDSTLKIQPAKLEDSAVYLCASRPQGAHSEAFFGQGTRLTVV.

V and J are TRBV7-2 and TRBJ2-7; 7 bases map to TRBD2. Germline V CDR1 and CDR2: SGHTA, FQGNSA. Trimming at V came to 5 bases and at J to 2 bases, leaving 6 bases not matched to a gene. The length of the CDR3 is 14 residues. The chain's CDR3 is CASSVLADTYEQYF. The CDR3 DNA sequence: TGTGCCAGCAGCGTGCTAGCGGATACCTACGAGCAGTACTTC.

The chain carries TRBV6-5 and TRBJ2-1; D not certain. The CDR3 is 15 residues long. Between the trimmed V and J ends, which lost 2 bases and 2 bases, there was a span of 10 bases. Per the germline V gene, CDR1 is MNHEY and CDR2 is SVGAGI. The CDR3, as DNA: TGTGCCAGCAGTTACGAAGGCAGGACCTACAATGAGCAGTTCTTC. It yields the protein CASSYEGRTYNEQFF.